This T cell receptor (beta chain) was profiled in a study of blood T cell repertoires in COVID-19. Produced via immunoSEQ multiplex PCR; TCRdb's table is partial and in-frame only. The sample includes fewer than 300,000 clones, over 75% seen only once; the top ten take roughly 1.1%. The CDR3 totals 13 residues. The V gene lost 3 bases and the J gene lost 4 bases, with 10 bases spanning the gap. In germline, CDR1 is DFQATT, CDR2 SNEGSKA (reference sequence). The receptor comes from a woman in her twenties or thirties who had recovered from COVID-19. The sequencing input was PBMCs or T cells enriched from blood (not recorded which). The chain uses TRBV20-1 and TRBJ1-5; no clear D gene. The CDR3 bases are TGCAGTGCTAGTTACGGTCTAAATCAGCCCCAGCATTTT. Its protein product is CSASYGLNQPQHF.